The present entry profiles one TCR beta chain with its context. V was trimmed by 2 bases and J by 7 bases, leaving 14 bases between them. The CDR3 is 14 residues long. The germline gives CDR1 MNHNY, CDR2 SVGAGI (reference sequence). The sample belongs to a study of blood T cell repertoires in COVID-19. Turning to the study itself: PBMCs, B-cell-depleted T cells, or T cells provided the cDNA or gDNA that made up the material.

Only in-frame clones appear in the TCRdb table, and some are missing; sequencing was by immunoSEQ multiplex PCR. This sample has 250,000 to 350,000 clones, with 80% to 90% found just once. Clinical history as reported by participants underpinned cohort assignment. Sequences were obtained from PBMCs or T cells enriched from blood (not recorded which). The receptor's source is a woman aged 25 to 45 who had recovered from COVID-19. The chain carries TRBV6-6 and TRBJ1-2; D gene ambiguous. As DNA, the CDR3 is TGTGCCAGCAGTTACCGTTGGGTTACGGGTGGCTACACCTTC. It encodes CASSYRWVTGGYTF.